This record concerns one T cell receptor (beta chain) sequence. Its target is unknown. The data were taken from a study of CXCR3-negative and CXCR3-positive naive CD8 T cells. All TRB cDNA libraries came from 5' RACE performed with UMI labels. Following a re-call of the 5' RACE reads, TCRdb has one entry per CDR3 protein and lacks DNA. Its listing shows about 120,000 distinct CDR3 sequences. The CDR3 consists of 14 residues. Germline CDR1 is SGHRS and CDR2 is YFSETQ. Study-wide findings and caveats: Comparison of naive cells showed more hydrophobic TRB CDR3s in CXCR3-positive than in CXCR3-negative naive cells.

This clonotype originated in a human donor in good health. Some clones in this sample may be carry-over from other donors' samples. This chain joins TRBV5-1 and TRBJ2-7; TCRdb picks TRBD2, but there is no DNA to check that call. Sample: naive CXCR3+ CD8+ T cells from blood. Subset: CD45RO-CCR7+CD27+CD95- naive CD8+ T cells expressing CXCR3 (TNR3+). The CDR3 sequence: CSSSLENSGYEQYF.